These 32 T cell receptor beta chains originate from one sample sequenced in a study of blood T cells in healthy people across ages. Next came a second PCR, run for about 7 to 12 cycles, which used a sample-barcoded 5' primer along with a J-beta primer mix. TCRdb redid the calling of the 5' RACE reads with MiXCR, one entry per CDR3 protein. The sample shows 850,000 to 950,000 distinct CDR3 sequences, roughly 26% of them seen only once. Sequencing input: blood. The receptors here all came from a woman over 75 in good health.

The genes are TRBV12-3 or TRBV12-4 and TRBJ2-7; tentatively, D is TRBD2 (5 bases). The germline V and J ends were trimmed by 6 bases and 2 bases, with 14 bases remaining between them. The CDR3 runs 14 residues. The CDR3: CASSPRVGTYEQYF. Here the CDR3 DNA reads TGTGCCAGCAGCCCGAGGGTTGGAACCTACGAGCAGTACTTC.

This clonotype was counted many times. The rearrangement joins TRBV3-1 to TRBJ2-7; a possible D gene is TRBD2 (5 bases). Germline loops: CDR1 LGHDT, CDR2 YNNKEL (reference sequence). V was shortened by 1 base and J by 3 bases, with 13 bases between the two germline ends. The CDR3 is made up of 15 amino acids. The CDR3 DNA sequence: TGTGCCAGCAGCCAAGTTGGCGGCGCGGGCTACGAGCAGTACTTC. This encodes CASSQVGGAGYEQYF.

This clonotype appeared a few times. This chain links TRBV14 with TRBJ2-6; perhaps TRBD2 as D (5 bases). With 5 bases removed from V and 15 bases from J, the gap between germline ends came to 11 bases. The CDR3 runs 11 residues. In germline, CDR1 is SGHDN, CDR2 FVKESK. The CDR3 DNA reads TGTGCCAGCAGCACCTCGGGGAGCCTGACTTTC. Encoded protein: CASSTSGSLTF.

The chain is built from TRBV12-3 or TRBV12-4 and TRBJ1-2; D gene unclear. This CDR3 comprises 12 residues. Trimming shortened V by 3 bases and J by 4 bases, and 6 bases separated the two germline ends. As DNA, the CDR3 is TGTGCCAGCAGTTTCTGGGGCTATGGCTACACCTTC. Protein: CASSFWGYGYTF.

The gene calls are TRBV7-8 and TRBJ1-3; D is uncertain. Looked up from germline, CDR1 is SGHVS and CDR2 is FQNEAQ. V lost 6 bases and J lost 4, with 7 bases in between. The CDR3 covers 12 residues. As DNA, the CDR3 is TGTGCCAGCAGGCCCCAGGGAAACACCATATATTTT. Its protein product is CASRPQGNTIYF.

This clonotype was seen at least ten times. The chain combines TRBV5-1 with TRBJ2-1; the D gene could be TRBD1 or TRBD2 (5 bases each). This CDR3 comprises 15 residues. Between the trimmed V and J ends, which lost 0 bases and 8 bases, there was a span of 15 bases. Germline V gene lookup returns CDR1 SGHRS and CDR2 YFSETQ. CDR3 amino acids: CASSLGGASGHEQFF. CDR3 bases: TGCGCCAGCAGCTTGGGAGGGGCCTCGGGCCATGAGCAGTTCTTC.

With regard to this clonotype: A read error may explain this, as a much larger clone is one base away. The chain carries TRBV12-3 or TRBV12-4 and TRBJ2-3, with TRBD1 identical over 7 bases. The CDR3 contains 13 residues. The CDR3 bases are TGTGCCAGCAGTTTCCAGGGGACAGATGCGCAGTATTTT. This sequence encodes CASSFQGTDAQYF.

V usage is TRBV20-1 and J usage is TRBJ1-2, with D perhaps TRBD1 (6 bases). The germline V gene encodes CDR1 DFQATT and CDR2 SNEGSKA (reference sequence). The CDR3 consists of 17 residues. Trimming removed 0 bases at V and 0 bases at J, with 17 bases between. The CDR3 region is CSARDLGGPSSNYGYTF. CDR3 in DNA: TGCAGTGCTAGAGATCTAGGGGGGCCTTCCTCTAACTATGGCTACACCTTC.

The rearrangement joins TRBV11-1 to TRBJ2-2; 7 bases are a match to TRBD1. This CDR3 has 15 residues. Per the germline V gene, CDR1 is SGHAT and CDR2 is FQDESV (reference sequence). V was clipped by 3 bases and J by 4 bases; unmatched bases: 5. As DNA, the CDR3 is TGTGCCAGCAGCTTGGACAGGATAGGCACCGGGGAGCTGTTTTTT. This sequence encodes CASSLDRIGTGELFF.

This clonotype was seen more than once but under ten times. The genes are TRBV7-2 and TRBJ1-1, with no clear D. The CDR3 spans 15 residues. Germline CDR1 and CDR2: SGHTA and FQGNSA. Trimming pared 2 bases from V and 1 base from J, leaving 11 bases between. The CDR3: CASSLYSPGNTEAFF. As DNA, the CDR3 is TGTGCCAGCAGCTTATACTCTCCCGGGAACACTGAAGCTTTCTTT.

This clonotype was recorded many times. The chain couples TRBV6-5 to TRBJ2-4; 11 bases line up with TRBD1. Germline assignment: CDR1 MNHEY and CDR2 SVGAGI. The V gene end was trimmed by 6 bases and the J gene end by 3 bases; junction bases not matched to a gene: 4. The CDR3 contains 15 residues. The CDR3 region is CASSGQGAGKNIQYF. The CDR3 DNA sequence: TGTGCCAGCAGCGGACAGGGGGCTGGCAAAAACATTCAGTACTTC.

This clonotype has only a few counts. The chain joins TRBV15 to TRBJ1-1; maybe TRBD1 (5 bases). The V end lost 6 bases, the J end lost 0 bases, and 17 bases lay between the germline ends. The CDR3 contains 16 residues. The germline V gene has CDR1 LNHNV and CDR2 YYDKDF (reference sequence). CDR3 coding DNA: TGTGCCACCAGGCAGGATGGAAAAGGGGTGAACACTGAAGCTTTCTTT. Residues: CATRQDGKGVNTEAFF.

CDR3 amino acids: CSARGARGQGGHGSGMAQHF. The DNA of the CDR3 is TGCAGTGCTAGAGGTGCCCGGGGACAGGGAGGGCATGGCTCGGGCATGGCCCAGCATTTT. The chain links TRBV20-1 to TRBJ1-5, with 9 bases matching TRBD1. This CDR3 comprises 20 residues. V lost 1 base and J lost 11; bases outside the gene matches: 27. Germline assignment: CDR1 DFQATT and CDR2 SNEGSKA (reference sequence).

The chain carries TRBV5-1 and TRBJ2-3; D gene unclear. Germline CDR1 reads SGHRS; CDR2 reads YFSETQ. This CDR3 is 15 amino acids long. Trimming cost V 4 bases and J 0 bases, with 12 bases left between them. The CDR3 here is CASSRSEVSTDTQYF. CDR3 nucleotide sequence: TGCGCCAGCAGCAGGTCCGAGGTGAGCACAGATACGCAGTATTTT.

This clonotype has a handful of counts. The chain uses TRBV10-3 and TRBJ1-2; D gene ambiguous. V was pared by 6 bases and J by 8 bases, with 16 bases between. Germline V lookup: CDR1 ENHRY, CDR2 SYGVKD. The CDR3 consists of 13 residues. The CDR3 loop is CAIREGVPRGYTF. In DNA form, the CDR3 reads TGTGCCATCAGGGAGGGAGTTCCTAGGGGCTACACCTTC.

The chain couples TRBV7-9 to TRBJ1-2; D is possibly TRBD1 (5 bases). Trimming shortened V by 5 bases and J by 8 bases, and 15 bases separated the two germline ends. The CDR3 sequence is 13 residues long. CDR1 is SEHNR, CDR2 FQNEAQ, per germline (reference sequence). The CDR3 DNA reads TGTGCCAGCAGCACTCTGGGGGGAGTAGGCTACACCTTC. Translated: CASSTLGGVGYTF. Filled out from reference TRBV7-9 and TRBJ1-2, the complete variable domain reads DTGVSQNPRHKITKRGQNVTFRCDPISEHNRLYWYRQTLGQGPEFLTYFQNEAQLEKSRLLSDRFSAERPKGSFSTLEIQRTEQGDSAMYLCASSTLGGVGYTFGSGTRLTVV.

This clonotype appeared many times. The V gene is TRBV20-1, the J gene TRBJ2-7; 8 bases fit TRBD2. The CDR3 spans 15 residues. The germline CDR1 and CDR2 sequences are DFQATT and SNEGSKA (reference sequence). V shed 1 base, J shed 0 bases, and the junction held 5 bases outside the gene matches. In DNA form, the CDR3 reads TGCAGTGCTAGAGTTGCGGGGGGTACCTCCTACGAGCAGTACTTC. It is translated as CSARVAGGTSYEQYF.

This clonotype was seen only once. This clone may be a read error of a much larger clone one base away. This chain uses TRBV5-1 with TRBJ1-1; D remains unclear. The CDR3 is made up of 15 amino acids. Germline CDR1 reads SGHRS; CDR2 reads YFSETQ. The CDR3 region is CASSFGGSPGTEVFF. The CDR3 DNA reads TGCGCCAGCAGCTTTGGCGGATCCCCGGGCACTGAAGTTTTCTTT.

Ten or more counts support this clonotype. This rearrangement joins TRBV29-1 to TRBJ1-1, with TRBD1 identical over 7 bases. The J segment lost 5 bases and the V segment lost 6 bases, leaving 12 bases of the junction unmatched. The length of the CDR3 is 14 residues. Looked up from germline, CDR1 is SQVTM and CDR2 is ANQGSEA. CDR3 sequence reads: CSVGDRVMSTEAFF. In nucleotides, the CDR3 is TGCAGCGTGGGCGACAGGGTGATGTCGACTGAAGCTTTCTTT.

This clonotype was recorded at least ten times. A read error may produce the germline difference seen at one junction end. The chain carries TRBV7-9 and TRBJ2-3; maybe TRBD1 (6 bases). Germline V gives CDR1 SEHNR, CDR2 FQNEAQ (reference sequence). CDR3 length: 14 amino acids. This CDR3 reads CASSLGQGSDTQYF. CDR3 nucleotide sequence: TGTGCCAGCAGTTTAGGGCAGGGGTCAGATACGCAGTATTTT.

The chain's CDR3 is CASSQERIPNSPLHF. CDR3 sequence (DNA): TGTGCCAGCAGCCAAGAGAGAATCCCTAATTCACCCCTCCACTTT. The rearrangement joins TRBV14 to TRBJ1-6; D is ambiguous. This CDR3 is 15 amino acids long. The germline CDR1 and CDR2 sequences are SGHDN and FVKESK. Trimming took off 0 bases at V and 6 bases at J, with 9 bases between the two ends.

The chain links TRBV4-1 to TRBJ2-2, with 8 nucleotides matching TRBD2. This CDR3 has 18 amino acids. Germline CDR1 is MGHRA and CDR2 is YSYEKL. Unmatched junction bases numbered 10, after V lost 4 bases and J lost 0 bases. CDR3 in amino acids: CASSPRRLARPNTGELFF. CDR3 sequence (DNA): TGCGCCAGCAGCCCGAGGAGACTAGCGAGACCGAACACCGGGGAGCTGTTTTTT.

For this clonotype: This sequence may be a read error, since a much larger clone differs from it by one base. The V gene is TRBV12-3 or TRBV12-4, the J gene TRBJ1-5, with no clear D. The CDR3 sequence is 14 residues long. CDR3 DNA: TGTGCCGGCAGTTCCCCCTCTCAAGGTTGGCCCCAGCATTTT. It yields the protein CAGSSPSQGWPQHF.

This clonotype was seen repeatedly, ten times or more. CDR3 residues: CASSRPGQGVYGYTF. The CDR3 DNA reads TGTGCCAGCAGTCGTCCGGGACAGGGTGTATACGGCTACACCTTC. V usage is TRBV12-3 or TRBV12-4 and J usage is TRBJ1-2; 9 bases agree with TRBD1. With V trimmed by 5 bases and J by 8 bases, 12 bases remained unmatched. The CDR3 is made up of 15 amino acids.

This clonotype occurred a few times. This chain uses TRBV19 with TRBJ1-2, with D hard to call. Looked up from germline, CDR1 is LNHDA and CDR2 is SQIVND (reference sequence). V shed 2 bases and J shed 3 bases, with 7 bases lying between them. The CDR3 consists of 13 residues. The CDR3 DNA is TGTGCCAGTAGTATAAACGGGGACTATGGCTACACCTTC. It yields the protein CASSINGDYGYTF.

The chain combines TRBV3-1 with TRBJ1-2, with TRBD1 matching over 9 bases. The V gene end was trimmed by 4 bases and the J gene end by 7 bases; junction bases not matched to a gene: 7. Per the germline V gene, CDR1 is LGHDT and CDR2 is YNNKEL (reference sequence). The CDR3 has 14 amino acids. The CDR3 spells CASSPLQGARGYTF. CDR3 DNA sequence: TGTGCCAGCAGCCCCTTACAGGGGGCGCGTGGCTACACCTTC.

This clonotype was observed a handful of times. The chain uses TRBV30 and TRBJ2-5; no definite D call. The CDR3 loop spans 15 amino acids. V lost 0 bases and J 5 bases, leaving 16 bases between the germline ends. Germline V gives CDR1 GTSNPN, CDR2 SVGIG (reference sequence). The DNA for the CDR3 is TGTGCCTGGAGTGTAAAGATCCCCGGTGGCGAGACCCAGTACTTC. As protein: CAWSVKIPGGETQYF.

Ten or more counts support this clonotype. The rearrangement uses TRBV30 and TRBJ2-1; 7 bases map to TRBD1. CDR1 GTSNPN and CDR2 SVGIG come from the germline V gene (reference sequence). CDR3 length: 12 residues. The V segment lost 7 bases and the J segment 5 bases; nucleotides outside the gene matches: 5. For the CDR3, the DNA is TGTGCCTCCGGACAGGCCAACAATGAGCAGTTCTTC. This encodes CASGQANNEQFF.

This clonotype has just a few counts. The junction and the germline gene differ at one end; a read error may be behind it. The chain employs TRBV7-2 and TRBJ1-1; D call uncertain. CDR1 is SGHTA and CDR2 is FQGNSA in the germline V gene. The CDR3 has 15 amino acids. CDR3 coding DNA: TGTGCCAGCAGCCCCCAGTACCAATCGAACACTGAAGTTTTCTTT. Its protein is CASSPQYQSNTEVFF.

The V gene is TRBV20-1, the J gene TRBJ2-1; no clear D gene. Germline V CDR1 and CDR2: DFQATT, SNEGSKA (reference sequence). V gave up 8 bases and J gave up 9 bases, with 14 bases separating them. The CDR3 is 11 residues long. For the CDR3, the DNA is TGCAGTCGCTCCCCACCCCCTGAGCAGTTCTTC. It encodes CSRSPPPEQFF.

A remark on this clonotype: This may come from a read error, since a much larger clone is one base off. The V call is TRBV11-3, the J call TRBJ2-1, with unresolved D. V was clipped by 5 bases and J by 2 bases, with 10 bases between them. The germline V gene has CDR1 SGHNT and CDR2 YENEEA. The CDR3 runs to 14 residues. The CDR3 spells CASSPQNPYNEQFF. CDR3 DNA sequence: TGTGCCAGCAGCCCCCAAAACCCCTACAATGAGCAGTTCTTC.

V gene TRBV20-1 combines with J gene TRBJ1-1; weak D call: TRBD1 (5 bases). V dropped 0 bases and J dropped 0 bases, with 8 bases sitting between them. The CDR3 is 14 amino acids. Looked up from germline, CDR1 is DFQATT and CDR2 is SNEGSKA (reference sequence). CDR3 sequence: CSARDGAVNTEAFF. The CDR3 nucleotides read TGCAGTGCTAGAGATGGGGCAGTGAACACTGAAGCTTTCTTT.